This TCR beta chain was sequenced for a study of T cells in Graves' hyperthyroidism and ophthalmopathy. Amplified TCR beta CDR3 regions came from RNA transcripts. The TCR CDR3 was amplified in a first-round RT-PCR using the HTBI primer set. TCRdb re-analysed the multiplex PCR reads in MiXCR, keeping a single row per CDR3 protein. The sample yields approximately 560,000 distinct CDR3 sequences, roughly 50% seen once. Deletions cut 6 bases from V and 0 bases from J, with 6 bases between. CDR3 length: 14 residues. Per germline, CDR1 MNHNS and CDR2 SASEGT. The sequencing input was peripheral blood or thyroid tissue (not recorded which). The chain recombines TRBV6-1 with TRBJ2-6; D is unresolved. The receptor was derived from a woman aged 18 to 35 with Graves' hyperthyroidism. The CDR3 nucleotides read TGTGCCAGCAGCCGTTTCTCTGGGGCCAACGTCCTGACTTTC. This encodes CASSRFSGANVLTF.